This TCR beta chain derives from a study of molecular identifiers for immune sequencing clone quantification. Regarding the study as a whole: Clones carrying above 20 RNA copies accounted for over 98% of effector molecules, under 1% in naive cells.

TCRdb analysed the PCR reads with MiXCR anew, one entry per CDR3 protein. Among 300,000 to 400,000 distinct CDR3 sequences listed, about 22% were seen once. The CDR3 covers 15 residues. Germline V gene lookup returns CDR1 LNHDA and CDR2 SQIVND (reference sequence). V lost 4 bases and J lost 3; bases outside the gene matches: 4. Libraries of naive CD8 cells were prepared from around 18,000 to 910,000 sorted cells using 10%, 30% or 50% RNA. The authors sorted naive CD8 T cells as CD8+CD4-CCR7+CD45RA+. This clonotype has just one count. Its antigen remains unknown. One base away lies a much larger clone, so this may be a sequencing read error. Since no conserved phenylalanine or tryptophan closes the CDR3, a read error is the likely cause.

The receptor was derived from a human donor in good health. Some libraries in this study had Jurkat cell RNA spiked in. The sequenced material came from naive CD8+ T cells from blood, with Jurkat cell RNA spiked in. The subset: FACS-sorted CD8+CD4-CCR7+CD45RA+ naive T cells. This sequence joins TRBV19 and TRBJ2-7; 12 nucleotides line up with TRBD2. CDR3 coding DNA: TGTGCCAGTAGTACTAGCGGGGGGGTCTTCTACGAGCAGTACTCC. Its translation is CASSTSGGVFYEQYS.